This is a list of T cell receptor beta chains from one sample in a study of early T cells in non-severe SARS-CoV-2 infection. TCRdb re-analysed the 5' RACE reads in MiXCR, keeping a single row per CDR3 protein. Of around 50,000 distinct CDR3 sequences listed, around 9.1% are singletons. Sequencing was carried out using whole blood. These receptors were taken from an adult who was a healthcare worker with PCR-confirmed SARS-CoV-2 infection or an uninfected control (not recorded which). Both conserved end residues are part of each CDR3. A D gene is named only where the DNA matches it firmly. Size is stated for part of the rows, as once, few or many counts, or as a class when the clone is expanded.

D gene,J gene,V gene,clone size,CDR3 DNA,CDR3 protein
.,TRBJ2-2,TRBV6-4,few,TGTGCCAGCAGCTCGGTCGGGGAGGCCGGGGAGCTGTTTTTT,CASSSVGEAGELFF
TRBD2,TRBJ2-1,TRBV20-1,few,TGCAGTGCTATCGGAGCGGGGGGAGGTGTAAATGAGCAGTTCTTC,CSAIGAGGGVNEQFF
.,TRBJ1-2,TRBV6-1,few,TGTGCCAGCAGTGAGGGGGCCGACGGCCCCTACACCTTC,CASSEGADGPYTF
TRBD1,TRBJ1-1,TRBV7-9,few,TGTGCCAGCAGCTACCTGACAGGGGGATCCACTGAAGCTTTCTTT,CASSYLTGGSTEAFF
.,TRBJ2-7,TRBV7-8,many,TGTGCCAGCAGCTTAGCGACTAGTAGTTCCTACGAGCAGTACTTC,CASSLATSSSYEQYF
TRBD2,TRBJ2-1,TRBV20-1,.,TGCAGTGCTAGAGATCCCACCGGGGGGGCCGACGGTGAGCAGTTCTTC,CSARDPTGGADGEQFF
TRBD1,TRBJ2-2,TRBV3-1,many,TGTGCCAGCAGAGACAGGGCGCACACCGGGGAGCTGTTTTTT,CASRDRAHTGELFF
.,TRBJ2-5,TRBV5-6,.,TGTGCCAGCAGACCGCAAACAGGGGCGGTGGAGGGTTTC,CASRPQTGAVEGF
TRBD1,TRBJ1-3,TRBV12-3/TRBV12-4,few,TGTGCCAGCAGCTTCCACATCCAGGGGGCTGGAAACACCATATATTTT,CASSFHIQGAGNTIYF
.,TRBJ1-1,TRBV7-2,.,TGTGCCAGCAGCTTAGTACCCCTATATCCGGGGGCGAAAGCTTTCTTT,CASSLVPLYPGAKAFF
.,TRBJ2-2,TRBV6-4,many,TGTGCCAGCAGTGTGGGGGAGTACACCGGGGAGCTGTTTTTT,CASSVGEYTGELFF
.,TRBJ2-7,TRBV5-1,.,TGCGCCAGCAGGGACACAGGCTACGAGCAGTACTTC,CASRDTGYEQYF
.,TRBJ2-7,TRBV20-1,.,TGCAGTGCGAGGGACAATAGCGCCTACGAGCAGTACTTC,CSARDNSAYEQYF
.,TRBJ1-2,TRBV5-4,many,TGTGCCAGCAGCTTGGTGTCCCGTAACTATGGCTACACCTTC,CASSLVSRNYGYTF
.,TRBJ2-3,TRBV5-1,many,TGCGCCAGCAGCTTGGTAAACGGGAGAGAGGCAGATACGCAGTATTTT,CASSLVNGREADTQYF
.,TRBJ1-5,TRBV6-2/TRBV6-3,many,TGTGCCAGCAGTTACTATGGGGGGCCCCAGCATTTT,CASSYYGGPQHF
TRBD2,TRBJ2-3,TRBV5-4,.,TGTGCCAGCAGCTTGGACGGACTAGCGGGGGCCAGCACAGATACGCAGTATTTT,CASSLDGLAGASTDTQYF
TRBD2,TRBJ2-1,TRBV14,.,TGTGCCAGCAGCCTTCCGACTAGCGGACAGTTCTTC,CASSLPTSGQFF
TRBD1,TRBJ2-7,TRBV29-1,many,TGCAGCGTTGAGACCTACAGGGGAAGCGAGCAGTACTTC,CSVETYRGSEQYF
.,TRBJ2-7,TRBV27,many,TGTGCCAGCAGTTTAAACTCCGACTACGAGCAGTACTTC,CASSLNSDYEQYF
.,TRBJ2-3,TRBV20-1,many,TGCAGTGCACGGCCCGACTTCACAGATACGCAGTATTTT,CSARPDFTDTQYF
TRBD1,TRBJ1-1,TRBV5-4,few,TGTGCCAGCAGCTTGTGGGGACAGGAAGCTTTCTTT,CASSLWGQEAFF